The clone carrying this T cell receptor (beta chain) showed up just once. Its antigen is still unknown. The entry originates in a study of PD-1 blockade in mismatch repair-deficient tumors. Across the whole study: Enrolled about 2012-2016, patients had progressing, pretreated mismatch repair-deficient cancers of about a dozen types.

Mismatch repair deficiency was confirmed in all patients, by PCR or immunohistochemistry. TCR sequencing covered a few patients who responded to pembrolizumab. Study-wide results and limits: Tumor-resident clones, often absent from pretreatment blood, expanded after pembrolizumab and then contracted.

The assay was immunoSEQ multiplex PCR, and TCRdb's table has in-frame clones only and misses some. The table has approximately 40,000 clones, roughly three quarters seen once. CDR3 length: 17 residues. J gave up 3 bases and V 5 bases, and 13 bases lay outside the gene matches. CDR1 and CDR2 (germline): MDHEN, SYDVKM. The sequenced sample was peripheral blood, obtained 4 weeks after starting pembrolizumab. The TCR sequence derives from an adult with mismatch repair-deficient cancer. This rearrangement joins TRBV28 to TRBJ2-7; 10 positions agree with TRBD2. The CDR3 is CASSQRSGRALFYEQYF. CDR3 coding DNA: TGTGCCAGCAGTCAAAGAAGCGGGAGGGCCCTCTTCTACGAGCAGTACTTC.